The 18 T cell receptor beta chains presented below share a single source sample, sequenced in a study of shared clonotypes between healthy human individuals. Repertoires were generated with immunoSEQ multiplex PCR, while TCRdb's copy carries only in-frame clones and drops some. Among some 1 million clones, about 75% were seen once, and the ten largest hold over 1.3%. Sequencing was done on a sample of memory CD4+ T cells sorted from blood. Subset in this sample: CD45RA-negative fraction. The receptors originated from a young man in good health.

This clone has more than one count but fewer than ten. The chain carries TRBV5-4 and TRBJ2-7, with D perhaps matching TRBD1 (5 bases). V was trimmed by 7 bases and J by 2 bases, leaving 19 bases between them. The CDR3 has 15 amino acids. Germline V lookup: CDR1 SGHNT, CDR2 YYREEE (reference sequence). CDR3 DNA: TGTGCCAGCTCCAGACAAGGGGAACCCCCCTACGAGCAGTACTTC. It encodes CASSRQGEPPYEQYF.

V and J are TRBV30 and TRBJ1-2; D gene ambiguous. The length of the CDR3 is 11 residues. Trimming took 3 bases from V and 10 from J, leaving 12 bases between them. The germline gives CDR1 GTSNPN, CDR2 SVGIG (reference sequence). The DNA for the CDR3 is TGTGCCTGGAGCTTAAGGGTTGCCTACACCTTC. Translated: CAWSLRVAYTF.

This clone appeared once. V is TRBV30 and J is TRBJ2-7; 12 bases align to TRBD2. The CDR3 totals 15 residues. Germline V lookup: CDR1 GTSNPN, CDR2 SVGIG (reference sequence). The junction had 6 bases not matched to a gene; V was cut back by 2 bases and J by 4 bases. The CDR3, as DNA: TGTGCCTGGAGTTCTAGCGGGAGGGTCACATACGAGCAGTACTTC. Translating it yields CAWSSSGRVTYEQYF.

CDR3 protein: CASSLDGQSTDTQYF. The DNA of the CDR3 is TGTGCCAGCAGCTTAGATGGACAGTCCACAGATACGCAGTATTTT. The chain couples TRBV11-2 to TRBJ2-3; D perhaps matches TRBD1 (6 bases). Looked up from germline, CDR1 is SGHAT and CDR2 is FQNNGV. The CDR3 totals 15 residues. V dropped 0 bases and J dropped 2 bases, with 9 bases sitting between them.

The chain couples TRBV9 to TRBJ2-1; D may match TRBD1 or TRBD2 (5 bases each). V lost 4 bases to trimming and J lost 2 bases, with 10 bases between them. The CDR3 length is 14 residues. Per the germline V gene, CDR1 is SGDLS and CDR2 is YYNGEE. The CDR3 DNA sequence: TGTGCCAGCAGCCGGTTGGGGGCCTACAATGAGCAGTTCTTC. Translation: CASSRLGAYNEQFF.

CDR3 sequence (DNA): TGCAGCGTTGATCGAGGGGGTAACACCGGGGAGCTGTTTTTT. Protein product: CSVDRGGNTGELFF. V and J are TRBV29-1 and TRBJ2-2; D perhaps matches TRBD1 (6 bases). Germline V gene lookup returns CDR1 SQVTM and CDR2 ANQGSEA. Trimming removed 3 bases from V and 2 bases from J, with 10 bases in between. This CDR3 has 14 residues.

The CDR3, as DNA: TGCGCCAGCAGTGACCAGCGGGGGGCCTCTTACCAAGAGACCCAGTACTTC. Translating it yields CASSDQRGASYQETQYF. The chain couples TRBV10-1 to TRBJ2-5; TRBD2 matches 9 bases. CDR1 is WNHNN, CDR2 SYGVQD, per germline (reference sequence). CDR3 length: 17 amino acids. V gave up 3 bases and J gave up 0 bases; unmatched junction bases: 8.

This clone was detected a few times. This chain links TRBV19 with TRBJ1-4; 7 nucleotides line up with TRBD1. CDR1 and CDR2 (germline): LNHDA, SQIVND (reference sequence). Trimming took 10 bases from V and 0 from J; bases not matched to a gene: 11. The CDR3 has 16 residues. CDR3 coding DNA: TGTGCCACCCGGGACAGCGTTCATGCAACTAATGAAAAACTGTTTTTT. It encodes CATRDSVHATNEKLFF.

The chain carries TRBV6-1 and TRBJ1-6, with 9 bases that match TRBD1. The CDR3 runs 14 residues. J was trimmed by 7 bases and V by 6 bases; bases with no gene match: 4. Germline V gene lookup returns CDR1 MNHNS and CDR2 SASEGT. The CDR3 is CASRDRGRNSPLHF. Written as DNA, the CDR3 is TGTGCCAGCAGGGACAGGGGAAGAAATTCACCCCTCCACTTT.

This sequence joins TRBV6-5 and TRBJ1-2; D uncertain. V was trimmed by 5 bases and J by 4 bases, leaving 17 bases between them. The CDR3 has 15 amino acids. CDR1 and CDR2 (germline): MNHEY, SVGAGI. For the CDR3, the DNA is TGTGCCAGCAGTCAACGCTCCGGGTCCTTCTATGGCTACACCTTC. Residues: CASSQRSGSFYGYTF.

This chain connects TRBV11-2 to TRBJ2-5; TRBD2 aligns across 7 bases. V gave up 4 bases and J gave up 5 bases; unmatched junction bases: 16. Germline CDR1 SGHAT, CDR2 FQNNGV. The CDR3 is made up of 17 amino acids. The CDR3 coding sequence is TGTGCCAGCAGCTCGCGCCTTCTTAGGCGGGAGCGCGAGACCCAGTACTTC. This sequence encodes CASSSRLLRRERETQYF.

CDR3 DNA sequence: TGTGCCAGCAGCGTAGGCGGTTCGGCGGGGCCAGATACGCAGTATTTT. It yields the protein CASSVGGSAGPDTQYF. The rearrangement joins TRBV9 to TRBJ2-3; D is possibly TRBD2 (6 bases). This CDR3 contains 16 residues. V lost 0 bases and J 4 bases, leaving 15 bases between the germline ends. Per the germline V gene, CDR1 is SGDLS and CDR2 is YYNGEE.

The chain has TRBV6-5 and TRBJ2-7; 11 nucleotides agree with TRBD2. V was pared by 2 bases and J by 7 bases, with 7 bases of the junction left unmatched. Germline V gene data show CDR1 as MNHEY and CDR2 as SVGAGI. The CDR3 is 15 amino acids. The CDR3 region has the DNA TGTGCCAGCAGTTACCGACTAGCGGGAAGTGGAGAGCAGTACTTC. This gives the protein CASSYRLAGSGEQYF.

The chain employs TRBV2 and TRBJ1-5; 10 positions agree with TRBD1. Unmatched junction bases numbered 9, after V lost 6 bases and J lost 7 bases. Germline assignment: CDR1 SNHLY and CDR2 FYNNEI. The CDR3 extends over 15 amino acids. CDR3 sequence (DNA): TGTGCCAGCAGGGATAGGACAGGGGGAGAACAGCCCCAGCATTTT. Translated: CASRDRTGGEQPQHF.

This clone was seen a few times. J is TRBJ1-1 and V is TRBV25-1; 8 bases are a match to TRBD1. Trimming took 6 bases from V and 0 from J; bases not matched to a gene: 9. This CDR3 has 16 amino acids. Germline-derived CDR1 and CDR2 are MGHDK and SYGVNS. In nucleotides, the CDR3 is TGTGCCAGCAGCCCAGGGGGCAGTTCCCTGAACACTGAAGCTTTCTTT. Translating gives CASSPGGSSLNTEAFF.

The chain links TRBV27 to TRBJ2-7; 9 positions match TRBD1. The germline V gene has CDR1 MNHEY and CDR2 SMNVEV (reference sequence). The junction had 7 bases not matched to a gene; V was cut back by 5 bases and J by 2 bases. The CDR3 sequence is 15 residues long. CDR3 coding DNA: TGTGCCAGCAGTCTAGGACAGGGGCTTCCCTACGAGCAGTACTTC. The encoded protein is CASSLGQGLPYEQYF.

This chain connects TRBV7-2 to TRBJ2-2; D remains ambiguous. The germline V gene has CDR1 SGHTA and CDR2 FQGNSA. V shed 2 bases and J shed 6 bases, with 13 bases lying between them. This CDR3 has 15 amino acids. The CDR3 loop is CASSLSLGEAGELFF. The CDR3 bases are TGTGCCAGCAGCTTAAGTCTAGGCGAGGCCGGGGAGCTGTTTTTT.

The gene calls are TRBV7-2 and TRBJ2-7; D gene uncertain. Germline CDR1 reads SGHTA; CDR2 reads FQGNSA. The CDR3 sequence is 11 residues long. Trimming stripped 3 bases from V and 12 bases from J, with 12 bases between. CDR3: CASSFRSAVYF. The CDR3 region has the DNA TGTGCCAGCAGCTTCCGGAGCGCCGTGTACTTC.